Below, one T cell receptor (beta chain) is given with its context. Its target is not known. The CDR3 length is 11 residues. Germline loops: CDR1 MNHEY, CDR2 SMNVEV (reference sequence). Trimming removed 4 bases at V and 5 bases at J, with 6 bases between. This record comes from a study of cytomegalovirus exposure and HLA in healthy donors. Study findings and constraints: Most TCR sequences were rare, but some public TCRs occurred in many donors. The study listed roughly 160 cytomegalovirus-associated TCR beta chains. In vitro checks showed that a few CMV-associated chains really do target CMV antigens.

This table comes from immunoSEQ multiplex PCR, and its TCRdb copy is limited to in-frame clones, with some not included. This sample yields about 190,000 clones, of which roughly 80% are seen a single time; 2.5% to 3% belongs to the top ten. The sequence was obtained from a young woman in good health and CMV-seropositive. J is TRBJ2-7 and V is TRBV27; no clear D. Sequenced: PBMCs. Here the CDR3 DNA reads TGTGCCAGCAGTTCGGGTAACGAGCAGTACTTC. Translating gives CASSSGNEQYF.